This is a list of T cell receptor beta chains from one sample in a study of monozygotic twins with inflammatory bowel disease. TCRdb re-called the 5' RACE reads; every CDR3 protein appears as one record, without DNA. This sample's table reports 150,000 to 200,000 distinct CDR3 sequences. The sample consisted of blood. These receptors were obtained from a human donor with ulcerative colitis or Crohn's disease, or a healthy co-twin of an affected twin (not recorded which). Both conserved end residues are part of each CDR3. The order of the fields is J gene, V gene, CDR3 protein.

J gene: TRBJ2-7
V gene: TRBV5-4
CDR3 protein: CASSFDRGLSSYEQYF

J gene: TRBJ1-5
V gene: TRBV20-1
CDR3 protein: CSARDRINQPQHF

J gene: TRBJ2-3
V gene: TRBV5-6
CDR3 protein: CASSLSRERDKGTQNF

J gene: TRBJ2-1
V gene: TRBV14
CDR3 protein: CASSQAVTSGDSYNEQFF

J gene: TRBJ2-5
V gene: TRBV7-3
CDR3 protein: CASSLNPEETQYF

J gene: TRBJ2-7
V gene: TRBV6-5
CDR3 protein: CASGGRVNDQYF

J gene: TRBJ2-3
V gene: TRBV20-1
CDR3 protein: CSARDRGSKRFFTDTQYF

J gene: TRBJ1-1
V gene: TRBV12-3/TRBV12-4
CDR3 protein: CASSFDRGLNTEAFF

J gene: TRBJ1-1
V gene: TRBV12-3/TRBV12-4
CDR3 protein: CASSPQGREAFF

J gene: TRBJ2-7
V gene: TRBV4-3
CDR3 protein: CASSQEGADYEQYF

J gene: TRBJ2-7
V gene: TRBV28
CDR3 protein: CASSFALDRLSYEQYF

J gene: TRBJ2-7
V gene: TRBV28
CDR3 protein: CASSFTFRGSSYEQYF

J gene: TRBJ1-5
V gene: TRBV27
CDR3 protein: CASSLVGFNQPQHF

J gene: TRBJ1-2
V gene: TRBV27
CDR3 protein: CASTLRQGLGYTF

J gene: TRBJ2-2
V gene: TRBV12-3/TRBV12-4
CDR3 protein: CASSFGQANTGELFF

J gene: TRBJ2-5
V gene: TRBV12-3/TRBV12-4
CDR3 protein: CASSSPGQGIETQYF

J gene: TRBJ2-7
V gene: TRBV6-5
CDR3 protein: CASSYLGGGGAYEQYF